The 28 T cell receptor beta chains in this list originate from one sample, sequenced in a study of CD8 T cells in Susac syndrome (dated by TCRdb to between 2018 and 2021). The library relied on the immunoSEQ multiplex PCR assay. RNA was extracted with the RNeasy kit and 0.5 to 1 ug was reverse transcribed using random hexamers. The public sequencing data were trimmed at Q25 with fastp and processed into clonotypes with MiXCR by TCRdb, which kept only in-frame beta chains. Rows merge per CDR3 protein into single entries with the most common DNA and genes. The sample includes some 170,000 distinct CDR3 sequences, with roughly 95% observed a single time. Roughly 0.099% of the sample lies in the top ten. Sequencing used CD4+ T cells from PBMCs. The source of these receptors is a human donor with multiple sclerosis.

This rearrangement joins TRBV6-2 or TRBV6-3 to TRBJ2-3; 9 bases line up with TRBD2. Looked up from germline, CDR1 is MNHEY and CDR2 is SVGEGT. The CDR3 extends over 14 amino acids. Germline trimming cut 5 bases from V and 7 bases from J; bases unmatched to any gene: 7. CDR3 sequence: CASSPRAGGYTQYF. CDR3 bases: TGTGCCAGCAGTCCTCGAGCGGGAGGTTATACGCAGTATTTT.

This clonotype was detected only once. This chain's CDR3 is CASTGAGQGRQPQHF. CDR3 DNA: TGTGCCAGCACCGGAGCGGGACAGGGTCGCCAGCCCCAGCATTTT. The rearrangement joins TRBV12-3 or TRBV12-4 to TRBJ1-5; 9 bases line up with TRBD1. V was clipped by 7 bases and J by 7 bases; unmatched bases: 11. This CDR3 comprises 15 residues.

The chain has TRBV5-1 and TRBJ2-3; D may be TRBD1 (6 bases). Germline V gene lookup returns CDR1 SGHRS and CDR2 YFSETQ. The CDR3 contains 13 residues. Trimming cost V 0 bases and J 5 bases, with 7 bases left between them. CDR3 nucleotides: TGCGCCAGCAGCTTGGGGGACAAAGATACGCAGTATTTT. Protein sequence: CASSLGDKDTQYF.

The chain joins TRBV7-9 to TRBJ1-2; D is ambiguous. V was pared by 6 bases and J by 7 bases, with 12 bases between. Germline V lookup: CDR1 SEHNR, CDR2 FQNEAQ (reference sequence). CDR3 size: 12 residues. In nucleotides, the CDR3 is TGTGCCAGCAGTTCTCCCCGGGGTGGCTACACCTTC. Protein: CASSSPRGGYTF.

The chain uses TRBV18 and TRBJ2-7, with D uncertain. The CDR3 length is 14 residues. Trimming left V 3 bases short and J 10 bases short, with 19 bases between. Looked up from germline, CDR1 is KGHSH and CDR2 is LQKENI. CDR3: CASSPSSKGQDQYF. CDR3 DNA: TGTGCCAGCTCACCCTCTTCGAAGGGTCAAGACCAGTACTTC.

This rearrangement joins TRBV7-9 to TRBJ1-2; the D gene is possibly TRBD1 (6 bases). The CDR3 is made up of 13 amino acids. V lost 0 bases and J 6 bases, leaving 8 bases between the germline ends. Per the germline V gene, CDR1 is SEHNR and CDR2 is FQNEAQ (reference sequence). CDR3 in DNA: TGTGCCAGCAGCTTAGCGTCAGGGGATGGCTACACCTTC. This gives the protein CASSLASGDGYTF.

J is TRBJ1-2 and V is TRBV12-3 or TRBV12-4, with a tentative D call TRBD1 (5 bases). The CDR3 has 15 amino acids. With 6 bases removed from V and 8 bases from J, the gap between germline ends came to 22 bases. Here the CDR3 DNA reads TGTGCCAGCAGAGATGCCGGTCGCGGGGGTAGAGGCTACACCTTC. Translation gives CASRDAGRGGRGYTF.

The J gene is TRBJ2-1, the V gene TRBV10-3; TRBD1 agrees at 7 bases. The CDR3 sequence is 14 residues long. After removal of 3 bases from V and 9 bases from J, the junction contained 8 bases not matched to a gene. Per the germline V gene, CDR1 is ENHRY and CDR2 is SYGVKD. The CDR3 region has the DNA TGTGCCATCAGTGATTCGACAGGGTCTGGTGAGCAGTTCTTC. Protein product: CAISDSTGSGEQFF.

This chain joins TRBV18 and TRBJ1-5, with unresolved D. This CDR3 spans 15 amino acids. V was clipped by 2 bases and J by 0 bases, with 8 bases between them. The germline V gene has CDR1 KGHSH and CDR2 LQKENI. CDR3 amino acids: CASSPKVDSNQPQHF. The CDR3 region has the DNA TGTGCCAGCTCACCAAAGGTCGATAGCAATCAGCCCCAGCATTTT.

This chain joins TRBV6-5 and TRBJ1-2; D is ambiguous. The CDR3 length is 12 residues. Looked up from germline, CDR1 is MNHEY and CDR2 is SVGAGI. V was pared by 5 bases and J by 1 base, with 5 bases between. This CDR3 reads CASSPFNYGYTF. DNA for the CDR3: TGTGCCAGCAGTCCATTTAACTATGGCTACACCTTC.

This chain joins TRBV2 and TRBJ2-2; D possibly uses TRBD1 or TRBD2 (5 bases each). This CDR3 region has 14 residues. V shed 7 bases and J shed 0 bases, with 9 bases lying between them. Looked up from germline, CDR1 is SNHLY and CDR2 is FYNNEI. The CDR3 here is CASKGPANTGELFF. In DNA, the CDR3 is TGTGCCAGCAAGGGACCTGCGAACACCGGGGAGCTGTTTTTT.

The chain combines TRBV12-3 or TRBV12-4 with TRBJ1-1, with no clear D. The V gene lost 2 bases and the J gene lost 8 bases, with 12 bases spanning the gap. CDR3 length: 13 amino acids. The CDR3 DNA is TGTGCCAGCAGTTTATCCGAAACGGGAGAAGCTTTCTTT. This encodes CASSLSETGEAFF.

The V call is TRBV12-3 or TRBV12-4, the J call TRBJ2-7, with 7 bases identical to TRBD2. This CDR3 is 13 amino acids long. Losses at the gene ends were 4 bases for V and 4 bases for J; bases not matched to a gene: 4. The CDR3 nucleotides are TGTGCCAGCAGTTGGCGGGAGCTATACGAGCAGTACTTC. This encodes CASSWRELYEQYF.

The rearrangement joins TRBV6-1 to TRBJ1-4; possible D gene TRBD1, 5 bases. V was trimmed by 0 bases and J by 4 bases, leaving 15 bases between them. This CDR3 has 17 residues. Germline assignment: CDR1 MNHNS and CDR2 SASEGT. The CDR3 spells CASSEAGRGGGNEKLFF. CDR3 DNA sequence: TGTGCCAGCAGTGAAGCGGGGAGGGGCGGGGGTAATGAAAAACTGTTTTTT.

The chain joins TRBV14 to TRBJ2-6, with TRBD2 matching 7 bases. After removal of 0 bases from V and 0 bases from J, the junction contained 2 bases not matched to a gene. From germline, CDR1 is SGHDN and CDR2 FVKESK. The CDR3 is made up of 17 amino acids. The CDR3 protein is CASSQDSGHSGANVLTF. The DNA of the CDR3 is TGTGCCAGCAGCCAAGATAGCGGGCACTCTGGGGCCAACGTCCTGACTTTC.

This sequence joins TRBV20-1 and TRBJ1-5, with D possibly matching TRBD1 (5 bases). The V end was cut by 6 bases, the J end by 3 bases, with 18 bases between. The CDR3 runs 15 residues. Per germline, CDR1 DFQATT and CDR2 SNEGSKA (reference sequence). CDR3 residues: CSASQTGGFNQPQHF. CDR3 nucleotides: TGCAGTGCGTCCCAGACGGGGGGATTCAATCAGCCCCAGCATTTT.

This clonotype has only a few counts. The chain couples TRBV7-9 to TRBJ2-7; 11 bases are shared with TRBD2. This CDR3 region has 18 residues. Germline CDR1 and CDR2: SEHNR and FQNEAQ (reference sequence). V dropped 5 bases and J dropped 2; count of bases not matched to a gene: 14. The CDR3 bases are TGTGCCAGCAGCCGGATTAGGGTTGGGACTAGCGGAACCTACGAGCAGTACTTC. Residues: CASSRIRVGTSGTYEQYF.

This clonotype was seen only once. The chain is built from TRBV25-1 and TRBJ2-5; possibly TRBD2 for D (6 bases). This CDR3 has 14 amino acids. From germline, CDR1 is MGHDK and CDR2 SYGVNS. Trimming stripped 1 base from V and 3 bases from J, with 9 bases between. CDR3 loop: CASSELGGKETQYF. CDR3 nucleotides: TGTGCCAGCAGTGAATTGGGGGGAAAAGAGACCCAGTACTTC.

This clonotype occurred once. The rearrangement uses TRBV30 and TRBJ2-1; 7 positions match TRBD1. The ends lost 4 bases at V and 6 bases at J; junction bases unmatched: 6. CDR3 length equals 13 residues. Germline V gene lookup returns CDR1 GTSNPN and CDR2 SVGIG (reference sequence). CDR3 sequence (DNA): TGTGCCTGGACCGGGACAGCCCGCAATGAGCAGTTCTTC. Translating it yields CAWTGTARNEQFF.

The chain has TRBV28 and TRBJ2-3, with unresolved D. V was shortened by 9 bases and J by 4 bases, with 17 bases between the two germline ends. This CDR3 spans 14 amino acids. Per the germline V gene, CDR1 is MDHEN and CDR2 is SYDVKM. The CDR3 DNA reads as TGTGCCAGTACCTCCCGAGTTGGTGCAGATACGCAGTATTTT. This encodes CASTSRVGADTQYF.

This clonotype was counted once. The V call is TRBV5-1, the J call TRBJ1-5, with D possibly being TRBD1 (6 bases). The CDR3 has 15 amino acids. Germline V gene sequence: CDR1 SGHRS, CDR2 YFSETQ. Trimming cost V 1 base and J 5 bases, with 13 bases left between them. The CDR3 DNA reads TGCGCCAGCAGCTTGACAGGGTGGGCAGATCAGCCCCAGCATTTT. Its translation is CASSLTGWADQPQHF. The variable domain in full, completed from reference TRBV5-1 and TRBJ1-5, reads KAGVTQTPRYLIKTRGQQVTLSCSPISGHRSVSWYQQTPGQGLQFLFEYFSETQRNKGNFPGRFSGRQFSNSRSEMNVSTLELGDSALYLCASSLTGWADQPQHFGDGTRLSIL.

The chain carries TRBV12-3 or TRBV12-4 and TRBJ1-5, with D unclear. This CDR3 is built from 15 residues. Trimming took off 8 bases at V and 3 bases at J, with 17 bases between the two ends. This CDR3 reads CASSNGRTYNQPQHF. The CDR3 DNA reads as TGTGCCAGCTCAAATGGCAGGACTTACAATCAGCCCCAGCATTTT.

The chain has TRBV30 and TRBJ2-2; D unclear. V was pared by 4 bases and J by 4 bases, with 7 bases between. This CDR3 region has 12 residues. Germline V gene data show CDR1 as GTSNPN and CDR2 as SVGIG (reference sequence). The CDR3 sequence: CAWTRLTGELFF. The CDR3 DNA sequence: TGTGCCTGGACTAGACTCACCGGGGAGCTGTTTTTT.

The chain has TRBV24-1 and TRBJ2-2; 8 bases agree with TRBD2. CDR3 size: 17 residues. V lost 5 bases to trimming and J lost 4 bases; unmatched junction nucleotides: 11. CDR1 and CDR2 from the germline V gene are KGHDR and SFDVKD. The CDR3 here is CATSVASLAEGTGELFF. The CDR3 DNA sequence: TGTGCCACCAGTGTCGCGTCACTAGCGGAGGGCACCGGGGAGCTGTTTTTT.

V gene TRBV27 combines with J gene TRBJ2-5, with a tentative D call TRBD2 (5 bases). Germline CDR1 and CDR2: MNHEY and SMNVEV (reference sequence). V was clipped by 2 bases and J by 9 bases, with 16 bases between them. CDR3 length equals 14 residues. In DNA form, the CDR3 reads TGTGCCAGCAGTTTAAGGAGGCCCTCGTCGGCCCAGTACTTC. It translates to CASSLRRPSSAQYF.

The chain uses TRBV7-2 and TRBJ2-1; TRBD2 matches 14 bases. Trimming took 5 bases from V and 6 from J; bases not matched to a gene: 6. This CDR3 contains 16 residues. The germline gives CDR1 SGHTA, CDR2 FQGNSA. The CDR3: CASSTRLAGGSNEQFF. CDR3 DNA sequence: TGTGCCAGCAGCACTAGACTAGCGGGAGGGTCCAATGAGCAGTTCTTC.

This chain links TRBV2 with TRBJ2-3; D is possibly TRBD2 (6 bases). Trimming removed 8 bases at V and 8 bases at J, with 20 bases between. Germline CDR1 is SNHLY and CDR2 is FYNNEI. The CDR3 length is 14 residues. CDR3 region: CASFRSGVKSTQYF. CDR3 DNA sequence: TGTGCCAGCTTCCGTAGCGGCGTGAAGAGTACGCAGTATTTT.

The V gene is TRBV4-3, the J gene TRBJ2-2, with D uncertain. Germline V gene lookup returns CDR1 LGHNA and CDR2 YSLEER. The length of the CDR3 is 17 residues. Trimming shortened V by 0 bases and J by 0 bases, and 11 bases separated the two germline ends. CDR3 DNA: TGCGCCAGCAGCCAAGATTGGGCAGCCGCGAACACCGGGGAGCTGTTTTTT. Translation: CASSQDWAAANTGELFF.